This record looks at one T cell receptor (beta chain) sequence and its context. CDR1 is LNHDA and CDR2 is SQIVND in the germline V gene (reference sequence). V shed 5 bases, J shed 3 bases, and the junction held 8 bases outside the gene matches. The CDR3 covers 16 residues. This entry comes from a study of shared clonotypes between healthy human individuals. Terminally differentiated effector memory CD45RA+ cells were excluded from the naive CD8 cells, which were CD45RO-negative and positively selected for CCR7. Generated by immunoSEQ multiplex PCR, the TCRdb table keeps only in-frame clones and is missing some. The sample lists about 650,000 clones; roughly 96% were seen once.

This TCR derives from a woman aged 25 to 39 in good health. The sample taken for sequencing was naive CD8+ T cells sorted from blood. The chain uses TRBV19 and TRBJ2-3; the match to TRBD2 covers 10 bases. In DNA, the CDR3 is TGTGCCAGTAGTCATTCTAGCGGGAGACAAACAGATACGCAGTATTTT. Translating it yields CASSHSSGRQTDTQYF.